One T cell receptor (beta chain) is described in this entry. Its specificity is not known. This sample is part of a study of cytomegalovirus exposure and HLA in healthy donors. Findings and caveats of the study: According to a later analysis, most TCR beta chains associated with CMV appeared HLA-restricted. According to the study, some 160 TCR beta chains were cytomegalovirus-associated.

The PCR was carried out with 60 Vbeta primers and 13 Jbeta primers. In the source study's methods: An analysis that came later counted roughly 87 million unique TCR beta chains, approximately 10 million shared. The assay was immunoSEQ multiplex PCR, and TCRdb's table has in-frame clones only and misses some. For V, J and clone size, that table is used; D and trimming come from the DNA. The table has about 94,000 clones, over 60% seen once. Per germline, CDR1 SGHTA and CDR2 FQGNSA. V lost 4 bases and J lost 4; bases outside the gene matches: 7. CDR3 length: 15 residues. Each of the donors was a healthy bone marrow donor.

The sample consisted of PBMCs. The V gene is TRBV7-2, the J gene TRBJ1-1; TRBD1 aligns across 9 bases. The receptor comes from a man aged 25 to 45 in good health and CMV-seronegative. CDR3 loop: CASSSWTGVGTEAFF. DNA for the CDR3: TGTGCCAGCAGCTCCTGGACAGGGGTGGGCACTGAAGCTTTCTTT.